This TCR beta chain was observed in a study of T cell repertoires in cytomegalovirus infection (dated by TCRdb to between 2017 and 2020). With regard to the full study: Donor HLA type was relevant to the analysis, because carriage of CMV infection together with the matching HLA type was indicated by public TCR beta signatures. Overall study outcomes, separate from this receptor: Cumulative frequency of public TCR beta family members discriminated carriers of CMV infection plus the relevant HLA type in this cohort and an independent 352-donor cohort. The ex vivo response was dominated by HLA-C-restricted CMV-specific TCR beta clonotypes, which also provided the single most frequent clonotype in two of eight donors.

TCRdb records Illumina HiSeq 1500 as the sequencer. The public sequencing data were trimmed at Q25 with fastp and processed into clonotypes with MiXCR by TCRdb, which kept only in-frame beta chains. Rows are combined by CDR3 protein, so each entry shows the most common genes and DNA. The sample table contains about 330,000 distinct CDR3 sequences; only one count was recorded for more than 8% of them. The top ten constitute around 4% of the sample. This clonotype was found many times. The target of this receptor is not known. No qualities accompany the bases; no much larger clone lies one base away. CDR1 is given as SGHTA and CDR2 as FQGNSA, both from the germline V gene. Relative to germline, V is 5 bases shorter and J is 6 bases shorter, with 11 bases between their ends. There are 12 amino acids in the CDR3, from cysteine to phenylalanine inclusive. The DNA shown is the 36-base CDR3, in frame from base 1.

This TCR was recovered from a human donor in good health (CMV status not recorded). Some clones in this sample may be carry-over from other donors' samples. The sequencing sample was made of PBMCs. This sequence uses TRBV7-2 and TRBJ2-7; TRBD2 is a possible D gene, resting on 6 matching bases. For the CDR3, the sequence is CASSERLGEQYF. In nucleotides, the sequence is TGTGCCAGCAGCGAAAGACTAGGCGAGCAGTACTTC.